This TCR beta chain was sequenced in a study of blood T cells in healthy people across ages (dated by TCRdb to the mid-2010s). General notes on the study: Template switching captured roughly one uniquely barcoded TCR beta cDNA molecule per two T cells in model experiments. To track age-related changes in TCR beta repertoire diversity, the study relied on deep sequencing normalized with unique cDNA molecular identifiers. Donors were grouped into four age groups: young (average approximately 15 years), middle-aged (39), aged (over 55) and long-lived (just over 80). Donors of different ages were randomly distributed across sequencing lanes to avoid experimental bias. For two donors (one aged 18 to 29 and one aged 80 or older), the study analyzed two additional independent replicas of 1 million unique cDNA reads from the same blood draw.

The donors were a few dozen Caucasian individuals from Russia, aged roughly 6 to 95 years, who were systemically healthy. Each donor gave approximately 9.3 milliliters of peripheral blood, collected into EDTA-treated Vacutainer tubes. Ficoll-Paque density-gradient centrifugation was used to isolate PBMCs, with at least 7 million per sample. Total RNA, at least 6 micrograms per sample, was extracted from PBMCs with Trizol reagent. For every donor, an aliquot of PBMCs went through flow cytometry to measure the percentages of naive CD45RAhigh/CD27high T cells. Libraries were built with 5' RACE. Sequencing instrument: Illumina HiSeq 2500. A second roughly 7 to 11 cycle PCR used a sample-barcoded 5' primer and a J-beta primer mix. A unique molecular identifier was introduced onto each TCR beta cDNA molecule by a template-switch 5' adaptor carrying 12 random nucleotides. Each sample yielded at least 2.5 million CDR3-containing paired-end reads. First-strand cDNA was synthesized from all RNA with the Mint cDNA synthesis kit, primed by a TRBC-specific oligonucleotide. After uracil-DNA glycosylase treatment, a first 18-cycle PCR used universal primers M1SS and BC2_uni_R on all cDNA. Under the source paper's analysis protocol: Each sample was normalized by randomly selecting 1 million high-quality reads, each carrying a distinct molecular identifier. Reads sharing molecular identifiers were discarded rather than binned into consensus sequences. MiTCR, run with a Q25 quality threshold and the strictest error-elimination algorithm, handled CDR3 identification, clonotype clustering and error correction. A nonparametric unseen species model using Euler transformation provided a lower-bound estimate of total TCR beta diversity. TCRdb reran the public reads through fastp at Q25 and MiXCR, keeping productive beta chains. Merged by CDR3 protein, the rows form single entries marked with the most common genes and DNA. None of the V and J calls come from the authors' own analysis; TCRdb made them. A total of some 1.5 million distinct CDR3 sequences appear in this sample, roughly 27% of them only once. The ten largest clones capture 7.7% of the sample.

On this clonotype: Its antigen is unknown. No clone much larger than this one lies a single base away; base qualities are absent.

General study outcomes and caveats: Observed TCR beta diversity per million T cells fell roughly linearly with age, and a significant reduction was already apparent by age around 40. Conclusive comparison of naive and antigen-experienced compartments was prevented by the profiling of bulk unsorted PBMCs. A strong correlation was found between observed TCR beta diversity and the percentage of naive T cells measured by flow cytometry. Compared with the aged group, the long-lived group had more naive CD4+ T cells, fewer expanded clones and increased TCR diversity, suggesting age selection. Donor CMV infection status was unknown, potentially confounding age-related changes in expanded clonotypes. Total diversity estimates from one million sequenced T cells were considered lower bounds and underestimates.

The TCR originated in a woman aged 25-40 years in good health. The source material was blood.

CDR3 reads: CASSPPSQSWSEQYF. The sequenced DNA: TGTGCCAGCAGCCCCCCGTCTCAGAGTTGGAGCGAGCAGTACTTC. This chain joins TRBV7-9 to TRBJ2-7; confidence is insufficient to name the D gene. The germline V gene (reference sequence) gives CDR1 as SEHNR and CDR2 as FQNEAQ. V was cut back by 5 bases and J by 6 bases, leaving a gap of 20 bases between them. Counted from cysteine to phenylalanine, this CDR3 has 15 amino acids. Just the 45-base CDR3 DNA is kept, in frame starting at base 1.